This entry lists 21 T cell receptor beta chains sequenced from one sample in a study of blood T cells in healthy people across ages. A second PCR, run for roughly 6 to 11 cycles, used a sample-barcoded 5' primer plus a J-beta primer mix. TCRdb re-analysed the 5' RACE reads in MiXCR, keeping a single row per CDR3 protein. This sample carries about 400,000 distinct CDR3 sequences, approximately 47% of them seen once, and the ten largest clones take 45% to 55%. The sequencing sample was made of blood. Source of these receptors: a man aged 55 to 70 in good health.

The chain couples TRBV7-2 to TRBJ2-5, with TRBD2 identical over 8 bases. Near its end, the DNA agrees better with TRBJ2-7, so the J call may be wrong. The CDR3 loop spans 14 amino acids. Germline-derived CDR1 and CDR2 are SGHTA and FQGNSA. CDR3 nucleotide sequence: TGTGCCAGCAGAAGAAGCGGGAGTACCTACGAGCAGTACTTC. This gives the protein CASRRSGSTYEQYF.

This CDR3 is CSATAGRGSPLHF. The CDR3 DNA sequence: TGCAGTGCCACAGCGGGGCGCGGTTCACCCCTCCACTTT. The chain has TRBV20-1 and TRBJ1-6; maybe TRBD1 (5 bases). V was pared by 6 bases and J by 9 bases, with 15 bases between. Germline CDR1 and CDR2: DFQATT and SNEGSKA (reference sequence). The CDR3 totals 13 residues.

This clonotype turned up a few times. The CDR3 region has the DNA TGTGCCAGCCAGTCCCCCTATGGCTACACCTTC. The encoded protein is CASQSPYGYTF. The chain has TRBV6-6 and TRBJ1-2; D is uncertain. This CDR3 contains 11 residues. V lost 8 bases and J 4 bases, leaving 8 bases between the germline ends. The V gene's germline CDR1 is MNHNY and CDR2 SVGAGI (reference sequence).

This clonotype was observed many times. This chain uses TRBV7-3 with TRBJ2-5; D is perhaps TRBD1 (6 bases). This CDR3 has 13 amino acids. The V end lost 5 bases, the J end lost 3 bases, and 10 bases lay between the germline ends. Per germline, CDR1 SGHTA and CDR2 FQGTGA. CDR3 residues: CASSLSGEETQYF. The CDR3 nucleotides are TGTGCCAGCAGCCTATCAGGGGAAGAGACCCAGTACTTC.

The chain is built from TRBV7-9 and TRBJ2-1; no clear D gene. This CDR3 is 13 amino acids long. Germline values: CDR1 SEHNR, CDR2 FQNEAQ (reference sequence). V dropped 0 bases and J dropped 6 bases, with 6 bases sitting between them. The CDR3 DNA sequence: TGTGCCAGCAGCTTAGCGGGCAGCAATGAGCAGTTCTTC. As protein: CASSLAGSNEQFF.

This sequence joins TRBV27 and TRBJ2-5, with a possible D match to TRBD2 (5 bases). The better agreement between TRBJ2-7 and the DNA end casts doubt on the J call. This CDR3 is 15 amino acids long. The germline V gene encodes CDR1 MNHEY and CDR2 SMNVEV (reference sequence). CDR3 bases: TGTGCCAGCAGTTTTCAAGCAGGATCGGGGTACGAGCAGTACTTC. As protein: CASSFQAGSGYEQYF.

The chain joins TRBV7-9 to TRBJ2-5; the D gene is possibly TRBD1 (5 bases). Looked up from germline, CDR1 is SEHNR and CDR2 is FQNEAQ (reference sequence). V was trimmed by 4 bases and J by 2 bases, leaving 17 bases between them. There are 16 residues in the CDR3. The CDR3: CASSSRQSGLQETQYF. The CDR3 nucleotides read TGTGCCAGCAGCTCTCGACAGTCTGGCTTACAAGAGACCCAGTACTTC.

This rearrangement joins TRBV25-1 to TRBJ2-3; TRBD2 aligns across 11 bases. The CDR3 extends over 18 amino acids. Trimming cost V 1 base and J 3 bases; bases outside gene matches: 9. Germline CDR1 MGHDK, CDR2 SYGVNS. This CDR3 reads CASSEFSGRVKATDTQYF. For the CDR3, the DNA is TGTGCCAGCAGTGAATTTAGCGGGAGGGTGAAAGCTACAGATACGCAGTATTTT. Full variable domain (outside the CDR3, taken from reference TRBV25-1 and TRBJ2-3): EADIYQTPRYLVIGTGKKITLECSQTMGHDKMYWYQQDPGMELHLIHYSYGVNSTEKGDLSSESTVSRIRTEHFPLTLESARPSHTSQYLCASSEFSGRVKATDTQYFGPGTRLTVL.

This clonotype was recorded a few times. This chain joins TRBV7-9 and TRBJ2-7; 8 positions agree with TRBD1. The CDR3 runs to 15 residues. Trimming cost V 5 bases and J 6 bases; bases outside gene matches: 12. Germline CDR1 and CDR2: SEHNR and FQNEAQ (reference sequence). The CDR3 sequence: CASSERTGSRREQYF. The CDR3 nucleotides are TGTGCCAGCAGCGAACGGACAGGGTCCCGTCGCGAGCAGTACTTC. Full variable domain (outside the CDR3, taken from reference TRBV7-9 and TRBJ2-7): DTGVSQNPRHKITKRGQNVTFRCDPISEHNRLYWYRQTLGQGPEFLTYFQNEAQLEKSRLLSDRFSAERPKGSFSTLEIQRTEQGDSAMYLCASSERTGSRREQYFGPGTRLTVT.

V gene TRBV20-1 combines with J gene TRBJ2-3; D remains unclear. The germline CDR1 and CDR2 sequences are DFQATT and SNEGSKA (reference sequence). The CDR3 extends over 12 amino acids. The CDR3 loop is CRATFGTDTQYF. The CDR3 DNA sequence: TGCAGGGCCACTTTCGGCACAGATACGCAGTATTTT.

The genes are TRBV11-2 and TRBJ2-3; 8 bases fit TRBD2. J lost 4 bases, V lost 2 bases, and 2 bases had no gene match. The CDR3 consists of 14 residues. Germline CDR1 and CDR2: SGHAT and FQNNGV. The CDR3 sequence: CASSLIGGADTQYF. The DNA for the CDR3 is TGTGCCAGCAGCTTAATCGGGGGGGCAGATACGCAGTATTTT. The entire variable domain, with the rest obtained from reference TRBV11-2 and TRBJ2-3, is as follows: EAGVAQSPRYKIIEKRQSVAFWCNPISGHATLYWYQQILGQGPKLLIQFQNNGVVDDSQLPKDRFSAERLKGVDSTLKIQPAKLEDSAVYLCASSLIGGADTQYFGPGTRLTVL.

V gene TRBV5-1 combines with J gene TRBJ2-1, with D hard to call. Trimming shortened V by 1 base and J by 8 bases, and 16 bases separated the two germline ends. There are 15 residues in the CDR3. The germline V gene has CDR1 SGHRS and CDR2 YFSETQ. CDR3 protein: CASSLIGVSMDEQFF. The DNA of the CDR3 is TGCGCCAGCAGCTTGATTGGAGTCTCCATGGATGAGCAGTTCTTC.

V gene TRBV20-1 combines with J gene TRBJ1-1; 8 bases line up with TRBD1. This CDR3 comprises 14 residues. CDR1 is DFQATT, CDR2 SNEGSKA, per germline (reference sequence). J was trimmed by 1 base and V by 6 bases; bases with no gene match: 7. CDR3 in DNA: TGCAGTGCACGATCCGGGACAGGGAACACTGAAGCTTTCTTT. Protein sequence: CSARSGTGNTEAFF.

This clonotype was seen only a few times. The chain couples TRBV2 to TRBJ2-7; 8 nucleotides align to TRBD2. This CDR3 spans 14 amino acids. V shed 8 bases, J shed 3 bases, and the junction held 9 bases outside the gene matches. The germline V gene encodes CDR1 SNHLY and CDR2 FYNNEI. CDR3 coding DNA: TGTGCCAGCGGCGGTAGCGGGAATAACTACGAGCAGTACTTC. Residues: CASGGSGNNYEQYF.

The chain uses TRBV6-6 and TRBJ1-1; the D gene is possibly TRBD1 (5 bases). CDR1 and CDR2 from the germline V gene are MNHNY and SVGAGI (reference sequence). Trimming removed 4 bases from V and 6 bases from J, with 12 bases in between. This CDR3 has 13 residues. The CDR3 DNA sequence: TGTGCCAGCAGTTTCGAGGGGAGGGCTGAAGCTTTCTTT. It is translated as CASSFEGRAEAFF.

This sequence joins TRBV20-1 and TRBJ2-3; D may be TRBD2 (6 bases). Germline loops: CDR1 DFQATT, CDR2 SNEGSKA (reference sequence). This CDR3 is built from 15 residues. V was trimmed by 6 bases and J by 0 bases, leaving 16 bases between them. The DNA of the CDR3 is TGCAGTGCCCAGGCGGGCGGGGCTAGCACAGATACGCAGTATTTT. It yields the protein CSAQAGGASTDTQYF.

The J gene is TRBJ2-5, the V gene TRBV7-2; perhaps TRBD1 as D (7 bases). The CDR3 is 16 amino acids. The germline V gene encodes CDR1 SGHTA and CDR2 FQGNSA. Trimming pared 0 bases from V and 2 bases from J, leaving 13 bases between. The CDR3 here is CASSLAPGGGQETQYF. CDR3 nucleotides: TGTGCCAGCAGCTTAGCCCCAGGGGGAGGTCAAGAGACCCAGTACTTC.

The chain combines TRBV6-5 with TRBJ2-4, with 8 bases matching TRBD1. The CDR3 spans 15 residues. CDR1 and CDR2 from the germline V gene are MNHEY and SVGAGI. V shed 2 bases, J shed 12 bases, and the junction held 12 bases outside the gene matches. In nucleotides, the CDR3 is TGTGCCAGCAGTTACACTGGACAGGGCGGGAACGCTCAGTACTTC. Amino acids: CASSYTGQGGNAQYF.

In this sample, this clonotype turned up a few times. This rearrangement joins TRBV25-1 to TRBJ2-5, with D possibly matching TRBD2 (6 bases). Germline V CDR1 and CDR2: MGHDK, SYGVNS. V gave up 8 bases and J gave up 4 bases, with 20 bases separating them. The CDR3 extends over 15 amino acids. For the CDR3, the DNA is TGTGCCAGCGGGGGGTTTCGGGCACAAGGAGAGACCCAGTACTTC. Amino acids: CASGGFRAQGETQYF.

The chain carries TRBV12-3 or TRBV12-4 and TRBJ2-5, with 8 bases identical to TRBD1. The CDR3 is 15 residues long. J was trimmed by 1 base and V by 5 bases; bases with no gene match: 6. The CDR3 DNA sequence: TGTGCCAGCAGTCCCCGGACAGGGTTCCAAGAGACCCAGTACTTC. This sequence encodes CASSPRTGFQETQYF.

The rearrangement joins TRBV20-1 to TRBJ2-1; no clear D. TRBJ2-7 matches the DNA end more closely, so the J call is doubtful. From germline, CDR1 is DFQATT and CDR2 SNEGSKA (reference sequence). This CDR3 spans 14 amino acids. The CDR3 DNA reads TGCAGTGCGGATCGGGTGACCTCCTACAATGAGCAGTACTTC. It is translated as CSADRVTSYNEQYF.